The rows below give T cell receptor beta chains drawn from one sample of a study of cytomegalovirus exposure and HLA in healthy donors. The assay was immunoSEQ multiplex PCR, and TCRdb's table has in-frame clones only and misses some. This sample has more than 110,000 clones; about four fifths occur once, and the top ten carry roughly 4%. Input material: PBMCs. The receptors come from a man aged 35 to 55 in good health and CMV-seropositive. Each CDR3 is given with its conserved first and last residue. The order of the fields is clone size, D gene, CDR3 length, J gene, V gene, CDR3 DNA, CDR3 protein. The D gene is left open where the match is weak. Some rows have no size entry. The others give once, few or many, or a class for an expanded clone.

.,TRBD1,14,TRBJ1-4,TRBV5-6,TGTGCCAGCAAGATGACAGGGGGGAGTGAAAAACTGTTTTTT,CASKMTGGSEKLFF
.,TRBD1,15,TRBJ2-7,TRBV5-4,TGTGCCAGCAGCACTAGGACAGGGAGTCCCTACGAGCAGTACTTC,CASSTRTGSPYEQYF
.,TRBD2,14,TRBJ2-7,TRBV4-2,TGTGCCAGCAGCCCAGCGGGAGGGGACTACGAGCAGTACTTC,CASSPAGGDYEQYF
.,.,16,TRBJ2-7,TRBV5-1,TGCGCCAGCACCCCCCAGCTGGCGGGATCATACTACGAGCAGTACTTC,CASTPQLAGSYYEQYF
.,.,16,TRBJ1-3,TRBV29-1,TGCAGCGTTGAAGATCTAGGCGGGCTCTCTGGAAACACCATATATTTT,CSVEDLGGLSGNTIYF
.,.,15,TRBJ1-1,TRBV7-9,TGTGCCAGCAGCTTAGACAAGGGGCCCCTTTCTGAAGCTTTCTTT,CASSLDKGPLSEAFF
.,.,12,TRBJ1-2,TRBV6-5,TGTGCCAGCACCGACTCGGGCTATGGCTACACCTTC,CASTDSGYGYTF
.,.,15,TRBJ2-7,TRBV11-3,TGTGCCAGCAGCTTGACCGGGTTCTTTTCCTACGAGCAGTACTTC,CASSLTGFFSYEQYF
once,TRBD1,13,TRBJ2-3,TRBV2,TGTGCCAGCAGTGGACAGGGAACAGATACGCAGTATTTT,CASSGQGTDTQYF
.,.,14,TRBJ1-1,TRBV6-1,TGTGCCAGCAGGTCAGTCATTATGAACACTGAAGCTTTCTTT,CASRSVIMNTEAFF
.,.,13,TRBJ2-5,TRBV10-3,TGTGCCATCAGACGGGACTTCCTAGAGACCCAGTACTTC,CAIRRDFLETQYF
once,.,14,TRBJ2-3,TRBV6-4,TGTGCCAGCAGTCACACGGGAGCACAAGATACGCAGTATTTT,CASSHTGAQDTQYF
.,.,12,TRBJ1-1,TRBV29-1,TGCAGCGTTGTAGCAAGACAGACTGAAGCTTTCTTT,CSVVARQTEAFF
.,.,16,TRBJ2-3,TRBV7-9,TGTGCCAGCACCCGGTACGGGGAGATTAGCACAGATACGCAGTATTTT,CASTRYGEISTDTQYF
.,.,11,TRBJ2-7,TRBV7-8,TGTGCCAGCAGCCCAAACCGGGGGCAGTACTTC,CASSPNRGQYF
.,TRBD2,15,TRBJ2-5,TRBV6-1,TGTGCCAGCAGTGATAGACTAGCCGGGCGAGAGACCCAGTACTTC,CASSDRLAGRETQYF
few,TRBD1,15,TRBJ1-5,TRBV5-5,TGTGCCAGCAGCTTGGTGGGACAGAACAATCAGCCCCAGCATTTT,CASSLVGQNNQPQHF
.,TRBD2,13,TRBJ2-7,TRBV10-3,TGTGCCATCAAGGTAGCGGGAGGGGACGAGCAGTACTTC,CAIKVAGGDEQYF
once,TRBD2,17,TRBJ2-1,TRBV18,TGTGCCAGCTCACCAGAATTCGGACTAGCGGGAGGGGACGAGCAGTTCTTC,CASSPEFGLAGGDEQFF
.,.,14,TRBJ1-1,TRBV7-3,TGTGCCAGCAGCTTAACGCATGGGAGGTCTGAAGCTTTCTTT,CASSLTHGRSEAFF
.,TRBD2,16,TRBJ2-2,TRBV7-9,TGTGCCAGCAGCTCCGGGACTAGCGGGAGGGCCGGGGAGCTGTTTTTT,CASSSGTSGRAGELFF
.,.,11,TRBJ2-3,TRBV5-1,TGCGCCAGCAGCTTGGCTGATACGCAGTATTTT,CASSLADTQYF
few,TRBD1,16,TRBJ1-5,TRBV19,TGTGCCAGTAGTGCGCCCGGGACAGGGCTCAATCAGCCCCAGCATTTT,CASSAPGTGLNQPQHF
.,TRBD1,14,TRBJ1-2,TRBV6-6,TGTGCCAGCAGTTCCGGACAGGCCATTCTAGGCTACACCTTC,CASSSGQAILGYTF
.,.,14,TRBJ1-1,TRBV11-2,TGTGCCAGCAGCTTAGTAGAAAGGGAGTTTGAAGCTTTCTTT,CASSLVEREFEAFF
.,TRBD2,16,TRBJ2-1,TRBV7-9,TGTGCCAGCAGCCCACGGGGGGGCTTAACCTACAATGAGCAGTTCTTC,CASSPRGGLTYNEQFF
.,.,17,TRBJ2-1,TRBV7-8,TGTGCCAGCAGCTTAGATGGACTATTAAGCTCCTACAATGAGCAGTTCTTC,CASSLDGLLSSYNEQFF
.,.,11,TRBJ1-1,TRBV6-6,TGTGCCAGCACAACCAGGGGCGAAGCTTTCTTT,CASTTRGEAFF
.,TRBD2,18,TRBJ2-2,TRBV13,TGTGCCAGCAGCCCTCTAGCGGGGGGAAGATCGAACACCGGGGAGCTGTTTTTT,CASSPLAGGRSNTGELFF
.,.,12,TRBJ2-1,TRBV30,TGTGCCTGGAGGCGGCGCTACAATGAGCAGTTCTTC,CAWRRRYNEQFF
.,TRBD2,17,TRBJ2-3,TRBV11-2,TGTGCCAGCAGAGGAGGGGCTAGCGGGGGGGCAAGAGATACGCAGTATTTT,CASRGGASGGARDTQYF
.,.,13,TRBJ1-1,TRBV19,TGTGCCAGTAACGGAGGTCCCTTCACTGAAGCTTTCTTT,CASNGGPFTEAFF
.,.,15,TRBJ2-7,TRBV7-6,TGTGCCAGCAGCCCCCGGTGGGGGGAGACCTACGAGCAGTACTTC,CASSPRWGETYEQYF
.,TRBD2,16,TRBJ2-2,TRBV4-1,TGCGCCAGCAGCCAACGGCGGGGGGTTCGGACCGGGGAGCTGTTTTTT,CASSQRRGVRTGELFF
.,.,14,TRBJ2-7,TRBV5-1,TGCGCCAGCAGCCCAGGCAGGGGTTCCTACGAGCAGTACTTC,CASSPGRGSYEQYF
.,.,14,TRBJ2-7,TRBV5-6,TGTGCCAGCAGCTGGCGGGACAGCTCCTACGAGCAGTACTTC,CASSWRDSSYEQYF
.,.,13,TRBJ2-3,TRBV7-6,TGTGCCAGCAGCTTAGTTTCCGGGGGTACGCAGTATTTT,CASSLVSGGTQYF
.,.,13,TRBJ1-6,TRBV10-3,TGTGCCACCCAGGACAGCCGGGATTCACCCCTCCACTTT,CATQDSRDSPLHF
.,TRBD1,12,TRBJ1-5,TRBV29-1,TGCAGCGTTGTGGTAGGGGGCATATCCCAGCATTTT,CSVVVGGISQHF
.,.,15,TRBJ1-2,TRBV4-3,TGCGCCAGCAGCCAAGATCAGGAGGGGTTCCATGGCTACACCTTC,CASSQDQEGFHGYTF
once,.,17,TRBJ2-2,TRBV4-1,TGCGCCAGCAGCCAATTCGTGATGGGGCCGAACACCGGGGAGCTGTTTTTT,CASSQFVMGPNTGELFF
.,.,15,TRBJ2-1,TRBV15,TGTGCCACCAGCAGAGCAGAACTAGGGAACAATGAGCAGTTCTTC,CATSRAELGNNEQFF
.,.,14,TRBJ2-1,TRBV19,TGTGCCAGTAGTGACCCGACTAGAAACAATGAGCAGTTCTTC,CASSDPTRNNEQFF
.,.,15,TRBJ2-3,TRBV7-3,TGTGCCAGCAGCTTAAGTGGGGGGAGCACAGATACGCAGTATTTT,CASSLSGGSTDTQYF
once,TRBD2,14,TRBJ2-1,TRBV29-1,TGCAGCGTTGACGGACTAGCGTCCTACAATGAGCAGTTCTTC,CSVDGLASYNEQFF
.,TRBD1,16,TRBJ1-5,TRBV7-9,TGTGCCAGCAGCTTAGCGGGGACAGTTAGCAATCAGCCCCAGCATTTT,CASSLAGTVSNQPQHF
.,.,16,TRBJ1-5,TRBV7-8,TGTGCCAGCAGCTCGTCCTATCCGGGACACGGTCAGCCCCAGCATTTT,CASSSSYPGHGQPQHF
.,TRBD2,19,TRBJ2-6,TRBV7-9,TGTGCCAGCAGCGAGCGGGATGTCGGGCCGTACTCTGGGGCCAACGTCCTGACTTTC,CASSERDVGPYSGANVLTF
.,.,14,TRBJ1-1,TRBV5-1,TGCGCCAGCAGCTTTCGGGAGGGGATCGCTGAAGCTTTCTTT,CASSFREGIAEAFF
.,TRBD1,12,TRBJ2-1,TRBV2,TGTGCCAGCAGTTCAACAGGGGATGAGCAGTTCTTC,CASSSTGDEQFF
.,.,13,TRBJ2-7,TRBV19,TGTGCCAGTAGTATACAGGGCTCCTACGAGCAGTACTTC,CASSIQGSYEQYF
.,.,15,TRBJ1-5,TRBV2,TGTGCCAGCAGCGAGACACCTTATAGCAATCAGCCCCAGCATTTT,CASSETPYSNQPQHF